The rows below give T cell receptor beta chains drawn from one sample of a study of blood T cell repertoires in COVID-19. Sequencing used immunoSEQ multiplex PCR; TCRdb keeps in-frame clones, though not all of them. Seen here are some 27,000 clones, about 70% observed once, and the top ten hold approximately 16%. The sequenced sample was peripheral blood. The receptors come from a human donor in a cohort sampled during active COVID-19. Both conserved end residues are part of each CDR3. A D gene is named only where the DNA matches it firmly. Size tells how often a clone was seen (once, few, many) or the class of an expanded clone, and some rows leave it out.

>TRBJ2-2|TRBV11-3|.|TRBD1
CASSPSGTANTGELFF
TGTGCCAGCAGCCCTTCCGGGACAGCGAACACCGGGGAGCTGTTTTTT
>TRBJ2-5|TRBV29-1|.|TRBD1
CSVRGGFQETQYF
TGCAGCGTCAGAGGGGGCTTCCAAGAGACCCAGTACTTC
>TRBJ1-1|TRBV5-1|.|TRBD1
CASSSWGQGAVGTEAFF
TGCGCCAGCAGTTCCTGGGGACAGGGGGCGGTCGGCACTGAAGCTTTCTTT
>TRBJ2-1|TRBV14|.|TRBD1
CASSQGGWTGRLESYNEQFF
TGTGCCAGCAGCCAAGGCGGCTGGACAGGGAGGTTAGAGTCTTACAATGAGCAGTTCTTC
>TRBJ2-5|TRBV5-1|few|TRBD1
CASSPSLTQGQETQYF
TGCGCCAGCAGCCCTAGCCTAACCCAGGGACAGGAGACCCAGTACTTC
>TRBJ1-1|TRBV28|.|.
CASSLGQLNTEAFF
TGTGCCAGCAGTCTTGGACAGTTGAACACTGAAGCTTTCTTT
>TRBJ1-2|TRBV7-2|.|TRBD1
CASSLGTGVGYTF
TGTGCCAGCAGCCTCGGGACAGGGGTTGGCTACACCTTC
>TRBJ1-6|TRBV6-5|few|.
CASRSGGREFSPLHF
TGTGCCAGCCGGTCGGGGGGCAGGGAGTTTTCACCCCTCCACTTT
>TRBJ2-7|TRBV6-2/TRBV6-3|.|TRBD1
CASSVTRDRGLYEQYF
TGTGCCAGCAGTGTGACTCGGGACAGGGGGTTGTACGAGCAGTACTTC
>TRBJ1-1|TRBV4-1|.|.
CASSQATKSPEAFF
TGCGCCAGCAGCCAAGCTACCAAGAGCCCTGAAGCTTTCTTT
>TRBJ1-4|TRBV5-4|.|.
CASSFSDIDEKLFF
TGTGCCAGCAGCTTTTCCGACATCGATGAAAAACTGTTTTTT
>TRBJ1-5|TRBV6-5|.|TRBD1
CASSSGGTGNQPQHF
TGTGCCAGCAGTTCCGGTGGGACAGGGAATCAGCCCCAGCATTTT
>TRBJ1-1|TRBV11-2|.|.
CASSAPGVGTEAFF
TGTGCCAGCAGCGCCCCAGGGGTGGGAACTGAAGCTTTCTTT
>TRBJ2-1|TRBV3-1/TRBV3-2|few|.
CASSQDTLVYNEQFF
TGTGCCAGCAGCCAAGATACTCTCGTTTACAATGAGCAGTTCTTC
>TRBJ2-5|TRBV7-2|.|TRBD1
CASRFRQGAETQYF
TGTGCCAGCAGATTTCGACAGGGGGCAGAGACCCAGTACTTC
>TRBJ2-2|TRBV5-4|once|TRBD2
CASSFGLAGDTGELFF
TGTGCCAGCAGCTTCGGACTAGCGGGGGACACCGGGGAGCTGTTTTTT
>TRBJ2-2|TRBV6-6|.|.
CASSYSVGGPTGELFF
TGTGCCAGCAGTTACTCGGTCGGGGGGCCTACCGGGGAGCTGTTTTTT